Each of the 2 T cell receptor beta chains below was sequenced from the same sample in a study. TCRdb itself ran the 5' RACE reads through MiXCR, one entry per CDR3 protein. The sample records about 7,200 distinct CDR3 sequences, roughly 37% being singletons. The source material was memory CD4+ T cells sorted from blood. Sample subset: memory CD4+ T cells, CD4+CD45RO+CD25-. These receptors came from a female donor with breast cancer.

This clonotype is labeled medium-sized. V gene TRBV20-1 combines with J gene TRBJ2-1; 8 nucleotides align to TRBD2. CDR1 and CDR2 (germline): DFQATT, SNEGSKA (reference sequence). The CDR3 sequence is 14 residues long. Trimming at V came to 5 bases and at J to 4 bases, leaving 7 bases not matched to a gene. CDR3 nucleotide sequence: TGCAGTGCTCCCCCAGCGGGGGAGTACAATGAGCAGTTCTTC. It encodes CSAPPAGEYNEQFF.

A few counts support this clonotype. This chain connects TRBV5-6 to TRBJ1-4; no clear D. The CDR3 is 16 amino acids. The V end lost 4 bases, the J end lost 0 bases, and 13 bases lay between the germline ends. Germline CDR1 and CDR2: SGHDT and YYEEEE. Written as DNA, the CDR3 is TGTGCCAGCAGCCTCCTTCACAGCTCAACTAATGAAAAACTGTTTTTT. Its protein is CASSLLHSSTNEKLFF.